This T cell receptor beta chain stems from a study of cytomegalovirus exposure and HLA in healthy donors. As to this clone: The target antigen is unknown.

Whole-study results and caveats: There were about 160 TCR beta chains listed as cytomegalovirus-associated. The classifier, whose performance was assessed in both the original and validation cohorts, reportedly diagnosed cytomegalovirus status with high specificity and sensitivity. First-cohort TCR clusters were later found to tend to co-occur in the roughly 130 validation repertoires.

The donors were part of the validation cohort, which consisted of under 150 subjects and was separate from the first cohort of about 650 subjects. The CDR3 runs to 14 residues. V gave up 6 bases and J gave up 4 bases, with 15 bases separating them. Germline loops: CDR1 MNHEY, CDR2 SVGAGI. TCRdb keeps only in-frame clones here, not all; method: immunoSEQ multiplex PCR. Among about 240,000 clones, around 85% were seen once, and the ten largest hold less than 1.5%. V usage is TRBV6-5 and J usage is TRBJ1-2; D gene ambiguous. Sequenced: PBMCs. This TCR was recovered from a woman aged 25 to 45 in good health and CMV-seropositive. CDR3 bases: TGTGCCAGCAGCGGAGGGATGGGAGGCTATGGCTACACCTTC. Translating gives CASSGGMGGYGYTF.